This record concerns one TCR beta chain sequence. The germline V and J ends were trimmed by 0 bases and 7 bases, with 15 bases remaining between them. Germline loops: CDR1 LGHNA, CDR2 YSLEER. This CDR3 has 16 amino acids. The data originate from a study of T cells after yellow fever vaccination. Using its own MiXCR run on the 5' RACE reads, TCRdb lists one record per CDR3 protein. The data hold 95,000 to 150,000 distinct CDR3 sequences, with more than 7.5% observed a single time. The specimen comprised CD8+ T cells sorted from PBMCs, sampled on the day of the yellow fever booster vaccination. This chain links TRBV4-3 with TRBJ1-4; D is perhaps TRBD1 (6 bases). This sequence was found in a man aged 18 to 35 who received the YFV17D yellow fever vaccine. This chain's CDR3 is CASSQDTGQSVEKLFF. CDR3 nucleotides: TGCGCCAGCAGCCAAGATACCGGACAGTCCGTTGAAAAACTGTTTTTT.